This T cell receptor beta chain originates from a study of T cell responses to AZD1222 COVID-19 vaccine. V was cut by 5 bases and J by 7 bases, with 14 bases left in between. The CDR3 covers 13 residues. CDR1 is MNHEY, CDR2 SMNVEV, per germline (reference sequence). Whole-study results and caveats: The span of vaccine-associated CD4 TCRs extended across spike, with dominance at 160-218 and 743-854. Clonal diversity may have been underestimated, and the donors were mostly white British, with more females than males.

TCRdb keeps only in-frame clones here, not all; method: immunoSEQ multiplex PCR. The sample gives 100,000 to 120,000 clones, roughly 89% of which show up once; more than 2% is in the top ten. As for this clone: The antigen is not known.

This chain links TRBV27 with TRBJ1-2, with a possible D match to TRBD1 (6 bases). Sequences were derived from peripheral blood, sampled 28 days after the second AZD1222 dose. The source is an adult who received the AZD1222 COVID-19 vaccine. CDR3 protein: CASSATGWSGYTF. The CDR3 region has the DNA TGTGCCAGCAGTGCCACAGGGTGGAGTGGCTACACCTTC.